Each of the 23 T cell receptor beta chains below was sequenced from the same sample in a study of T cells in Graves' hyperthyroidism and ophthalmopathy. TCR beta CDR3 region amplification was performed from RNA transcripts. The HTBI primer set was used in a first-round RT-PCR of the TCR CDR3. TCRdb reanalysed the multiplex PCR reads using MiXCR and keeps one entry per CDR3 protein. The profile covers 45,000 or so distinct CDR3 sequences, with roughly 50% appearing a single time and roughly a third taken by the ten largest. The sample was peripheral blood or thyroid tissue (not recorded which). All receptors come from a woman between 45 and 60 years old with Graves' hyperthyroidism.

This clonotype was seen many times. The CDR3 DNA follows: TGTGCCAGCAGGGGGGACACTACCACCGGGGAGCTGTTTTTT. This translates into CASRGDTTTGELFF. This chain uses TRBV28 with TRBJ2-2, with TRBD1 as a possible D gene (6 bases). Germline loops: CDR1 MDHEN, CDR2 SYDVKM. Trimming took 6 bases from V and 4 from J, leaving 12 bases between them. The CDR3 is 14 amino acids.

This clonotype was observed many times. The chain carries TRBV6-1 and TRBJ1-3; 9 nucleotides line up with TRBD1. Germline loops: CDR1 MNHNS, CDR2 SASEGT. V lost 4 bases to trimming and J lost 4 bases; unmatched junction nucleotides: 5. The CDR3 length is 15 residues. The DNA for the CDR3 is TGTGCCAGCAGTGGACAGGGGGATCGAGGAAACACCATATATTTT. Translating gives CASSGQGDRGNTIYF.

Remarks on this clonotype: A read error may produce the germline difference seen at one junction end. The chain employs TRBV29-1 and TRBJ2-7; 13 bases are a match to TRBD2. This CDR3 region has 15 residues. In germline, CDR1 is SQVTM, CDR2 ANQGSEA. Written as DNA, the CDR3 is TGCAACGTTGAGGGATGGACTAGCGGGAGTGAAGAGCAGTACTTC. It codes for CNVEGWTSGSEEQYF.

This clonotype has a count of ten or more. This chain links TRBV7-9 with TRBJ2-7; 14 bases fit TRBD2. The CDR3 is 17 residues long. Trimming cost V 5 bases and J 5 bases; bases outside gene matches: 11. Germline CDR1 is SEHNR and CDR2 is FQNEAQ (reference sequence). The CDR3 nucleotides are TGTGCCAGCAGCAAACGATTGGGACTAGCGGGAGACGACGAGCAGTACTTC. Translation: CASSKRLGLAGDDEQYF.

In its sample, this clonotype was seen a few times. The J gene is TRBJ1-1, the V gene TRBV2, with 8 nucleotides matching TRBD1. CDR1 and CDR2 (germline): SNHLY, FYNNEI. This CDR3 contains 13 residues. Unmatched junction bases numbered 3, after V lost 5 bases and J lost 4 bases. The CDR3 region is CASSLDRVTEAFF. In nucleotides, the CDR3 is TGTGCCAGCAGTTTGGACAGGGTCACTGAAGCTTTCTTT.

For this clonotype: Its ends do not fully match the called genes, so a read error is possible. J is TRBJ2-7 and V is TRBV7-2, with D perhaps matching TRBD1 (6 bases). Germline assignment: CDR1 SGHTA and CDR2 FQGNSA. This CDR3 region has 13 residues. The CDR3: CTSSFTGRYERYF. CDR3 sequence (DNA): TGTACCAGCAGCTTCACAGGGCGGTACGAGCGGTACTTC.

This clonotype was counted at least ten times. One end of the junction varies from germline; a read error may be responsible. The chain employs TRBV14 and TRBJ2-7, with 8 nucleotides matching TRBD1. The CDR3 consists of 14 residues. The V gene's germline CDR1 is SGHDN and CDR2 FVKESK. The CDR3 region is CASSEAGGAVERYF. In DNA form, the CDR3 reads TGTGCCAGCAGCGAAGCAGGGGGCGCGGTGGAGCGGTACTTC. The variable domain in full, completed from reference TRBV14 and TRBJ2-7, reads EAGVTQFPSHSVIEKGQTVTLRCDPISGHDNLYWYRRVMGKEIKFLLHFVKESKQDESGMPNNRFLAERTGGTYSTLKVQPAELEDSGVYFCASSEAGGAVERYFGPGTRLTVT.

The sample holds a few counts of this clonotype. The DNA for the CDR3 is TGTGCCAGCCGGGGACTAGCGGGAGTGAGAGAGACCCAGTACTTC. This translates into CASRGLAGVRETQYF. V is TRBV7-9 and J is TRBJ2-5; 14 positions agree with TRBD2. The CDR3 spans 15 residues. Germline CDR1 and CDR2: SEHNR and FQNEAQ (reference sequence). V shed 8 bases, J shed 4 bases, and the junction held 6 bases outside the gene matches.

The sample holds a few counts of this clonotype. The rearrangement uses TRBV12-3 or TRBV12-4 and TRBJ2-3; TRBD2 aligns across 10 bases. CDR3 length: 16 residues. After removal of 7 bases from V and 0 bases from J, the junction contained 7 bases not matched to a gene. Here the CDR3 reads CASNAGTSVSTDTQYF. The CDR3 DNA reads as TGTGCCAGCAATGCCGGGACTAGCGTTAGCACAGATACGCAGTATTTT.

The chain uses TRBV2 and TRBJ1-1; perhaps TRBD1 as D (5 bases). Germline loops: CDR1 SNHLY, CDR2 FYNNEI. The CDR3 length is 12 residues. V was shortened by 6 bases and J by 5 bases, with 10 bases between the two germline ends. For the CDR3, the DNA is TGTGCCAGCAGAAAGGACAAGACTGAAGCTTTCTTT. It codes for CASRKDKTEAFF.

This clonotype has at least ten counts. The DNA of the CDR3 is TGTGCCAGTAGTTTATCCCTTAGCGGGAGGACCGCGAGGAACACCGGGGAGCTGTTTTTT. The encoded protein is CASSLSLSGRTARNTGELFF. This chain joins TRBV19 and TRBJ2-2; TRBD2 agrees at 10 bases. Germline V gene sequence: CDR1 LNHDA, CDR2 SQIVND (reference sequence). The J segment lost 1 base and the V segment lost 5 bases, leaving 16 bases of the junction unmatched. CDR3 size: 20 residues.

Note on this clonotype: The germline gene is not matched at one end of the junction; a read error may be the cause. The V gene is TRBV7-9, the J gene TRBJ2-7; D possibly uses TRBD1 or TRBD2 (5 bases each). This CDR3 has 17 amino acids. Germline CDR1 and CDR2: SEHNR and FQNEAQ (reference sequence). The CDR3 region has the DNA TGCGCCAGCAGCCCCCTCCGGTTGGGACGGGGCTCCTACGAGCAGTACTTC. This sequence encodes CASSPLRLGRGSYEQYF.

This clonotype was seen at least ten times. The chain recombines TRBV20-1 with TRBJ1-2, with a tentative D call TRBD1 (5 bases). The V end lost 0 bases, the J end lost 8 bases, and 19 bases lay between the germline ends. The length of the CDR3 is 15 residues. The germline gives CDR1 DFQATT, CDR2 SNEGSKA (reference sequence). CDR3 amino acids: CSARDWGREPRGYTF. In nucleotides, the CDR3 is TGCAGTGCTAGAGATTGGGGGAGAGAACCTAGGGGCTACACCTTC.

This chain joins TRBV29-1 and TRBJ2-7; TRBD2 matches at 11 bases. Germline CDR1 is SQVTM and CDR2 is ANQGSEA. The junction had 8 bases not matched to a gene; V was cut back by 7 bases and J by 3 bases. The CDR3 runs 14 residues. CDR3 nucleotides: TGCAGCGCATCCGGGACTAGCGGAGTCTACGAGCAGTACTTC. This gives the protein CSASGTSGVYEQYF.

In regard to this clonotype: A much more abundant neighbour one base away suggests this may be a read error. This chain connects TRBV7-2 to TRBJ2-7; no definite D call. V was cut by 8 bases and J by 6 bases, with 17 bases left in between. This CDR3 has 13 amino acids. Germline V gene lookup returns CDR1 SGHTA and CDR2 FQGNSA. CDR3 in amino acids: CASGKGIVVEQYF. The CDR3 DNA reads TGTGCCAGCGGTAAGGGAATAGTGGTCGAGCAGTACTTC.

The table lists this clonotype with many counts. One end of the junction varies from germline; a read error may be responsible. CDR3 amino acids: CVSSLDPERHYEQYF. The DNA for the CDR3 is TGCGTCAGCAGCTTGGATCCGGAGCGGCACTACGAGCAGTACTTC. The chain joins TRBV5-1 to TRBJ2-7; D possibly corresponds to TRBD2 (5 bases). The CDR3 extends over 15 amino acids. Germline V lookup: CDR1 SGHRS, CDR2 YFSETQ.

The chain combines TRBV28 with TRBJ2-7; 11 bases are a match to TRBD2. This CDR3 region has 14 residues. V dropped 6 bases and J dropped 6; count of bases not matched to a gene: 7. Germline assignment: CDR1 MDHEN and CDR2 SYDVKM. The CDR3 DNA reads as TGTGCCAGCAGCGTCGGGCTAGCGGGGGGCGAGCAGTACTTC. It is translated as CASSVGLAGGEQYF.

The chain links TRBV6-1 to TRBJ2-5; D possibly corresponds to TRBD1 (6 bases). Trimming took off 1 base at V and 4 bases at J, with 13 bases between the two ends. CDR1 and CDR2 (germline): MNHNS, SASEGT. The CDR3 has 15 amino acids. CDR3 loop: CASSEVRTGRETQYF. As DNA, the CDR3 is TGTGCCAGCAGTGAAGTAAGAACAGGGAGAGAGACCCAGTACTTC.

The genes are TRBV15 and TRBJ2-7; D possibly corresponds to TRBD1 (6 bases). The V end was cut by 6 bases, the J end by 7 bases, with 19 bases between. Germline V gene lookup returns CDR1 LNHNV and CDR2 YYDKDF (reference sequence). The length of the CDR3 is 14 residues. Written as DNA, the CDR3 is TGTGCCACCAGGAAGGACAGAACAACCGGGGAGCAGTACTTC. Its translation: CATRKDRTTGEQYF.

This clonotype has a count of ten or more. The CDR3 protein is CASSFKGGPNTGELFF. The CDR3 nucleotides read TGTGCCAGCAGTTTTAAGGGGGGTCCGAACACCGGGGAGCTGTTTTTT. The chain couples TRBV6-1 to TRBJ2-2; D tentatively fits TRBD1 or TRBD2 (6 bases each). Germline CDR1 and CDR2: MNHNS and SASEGT. V lost 5 bases, J lost 0 bases, and 13 bases lay in between. The CDR3 has 16 residues.

This chain links TRBV9 with TRBJ2-7; TRBD2 matches 10 bases. Germline V gene data show CDR1 as SGDLS and CDR2 as YYNGEE. The V gene end was trimmed by 4 bases and the J gene end by 5 bases; junction bases not matched to a gene: 9. The CDR3 is 15 residues long. The CDR3 is CASSQVSSGSNEQYF. CDR3 sequence (DNA): TGTGCCAGCAGCCAAGTGTCTAGCGGGAGCAACGAGCAGTACTTC.

The chain recombines TRBV7-3 with TRBJ2-7; tentatively, D is TRBD2 (7 bases). The V gene's germline CDR1 is SGHTA and CDR2 FQGTGA. Trimming removed 5 bases from V and 4 bases from J, with 15 bases in between. CDR3 size: 14 residues. The chain's CDR3 is CASSTIRGAYEQYF. The CDR3 region has the DNA TGTGCCAGCAGCACAATTCGGGGGGCGTACGAGCAGTACTTC.

This clonotype is medium-sized in the sample. The rearrangement links TRBV25-1 to TRBJ2-7; D possibly corresponds to TRBD1 (5 bases). V lost 4 bases to trimming and J lost 4 bases, with 11 bases between them. Germline CDR1 and CDR2: MGHDK and SYGVNS. CDR3 length: 13 residues. CDR3 protein: CASSVQGRYEQYF. Here the CDR3 DNA reads TGTGCCAGCAGTGTGCAGGGCCGGTACGAGCAGTACTTC.